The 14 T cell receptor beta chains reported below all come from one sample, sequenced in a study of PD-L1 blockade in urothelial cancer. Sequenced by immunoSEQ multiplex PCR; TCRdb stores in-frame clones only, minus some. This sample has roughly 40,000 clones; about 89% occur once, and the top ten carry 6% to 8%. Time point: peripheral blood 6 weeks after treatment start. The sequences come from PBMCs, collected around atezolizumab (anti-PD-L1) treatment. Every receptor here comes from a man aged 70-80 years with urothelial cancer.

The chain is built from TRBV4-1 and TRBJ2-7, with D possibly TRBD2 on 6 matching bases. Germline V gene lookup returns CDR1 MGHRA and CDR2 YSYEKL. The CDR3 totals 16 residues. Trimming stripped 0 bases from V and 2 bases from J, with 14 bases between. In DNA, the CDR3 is TGCGCCAGCAGCCAAGAGGTGGCTAGCGTCACCTACGAGCAGTACTTC. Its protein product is CASSQEVASVTYEQYF.

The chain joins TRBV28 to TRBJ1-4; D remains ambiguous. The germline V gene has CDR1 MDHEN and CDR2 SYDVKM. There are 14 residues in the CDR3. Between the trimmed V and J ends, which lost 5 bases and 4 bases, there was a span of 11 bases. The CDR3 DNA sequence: TGTGCCAGCAGTAGTCCAGGAAATAATGAAAAACTGTTTTTT. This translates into CASSSPGNNEKLFF.

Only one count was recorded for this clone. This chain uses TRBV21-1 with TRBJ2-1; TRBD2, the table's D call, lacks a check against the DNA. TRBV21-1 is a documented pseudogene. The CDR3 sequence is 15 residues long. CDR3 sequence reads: CASSTIAGWGFEQFF. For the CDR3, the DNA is TGTGCCAGCAGCACGATAGCGGGGTGGGGGTTTGAGCAGTTCTTC.

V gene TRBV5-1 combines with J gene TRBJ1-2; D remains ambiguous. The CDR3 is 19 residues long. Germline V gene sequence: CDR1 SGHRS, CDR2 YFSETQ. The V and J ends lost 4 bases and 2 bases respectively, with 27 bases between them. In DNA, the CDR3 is TGCGCCAGCAGCCGGACGTTGAGGGAGGGTAGGCCCCGAAACTATGGCTACACCTTC. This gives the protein CASSRTLREGRPRNYGYTF. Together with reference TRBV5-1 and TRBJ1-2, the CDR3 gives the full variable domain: KAGVTQTPRYLIKTRGQQVTLSCSPISGHRSVSWYQQTPGQGLQFLFEYFSETQRNKGNFPGRFSGRQFSNSRSEMNVSTLELGDSALYLCASSRTLREGRPRNYGYTFGSGTRLTVV.

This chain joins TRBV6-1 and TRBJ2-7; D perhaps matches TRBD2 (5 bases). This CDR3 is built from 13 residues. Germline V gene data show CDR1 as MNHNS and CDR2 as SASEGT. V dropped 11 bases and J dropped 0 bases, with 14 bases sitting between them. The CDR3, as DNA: TGTGCCGCTCAAGGAGGACTCTCCTACGAGCAGTACTTC. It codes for CAAQGGLSYEQYF.

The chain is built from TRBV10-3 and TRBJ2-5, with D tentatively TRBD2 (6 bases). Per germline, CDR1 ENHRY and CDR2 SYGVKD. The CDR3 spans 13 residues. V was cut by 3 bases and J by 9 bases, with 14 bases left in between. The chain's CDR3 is CAISEILRGAQYF. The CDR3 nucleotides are TGTGCCATCAGTGAAATACTACGCGGGGCCCAGTACTTC.

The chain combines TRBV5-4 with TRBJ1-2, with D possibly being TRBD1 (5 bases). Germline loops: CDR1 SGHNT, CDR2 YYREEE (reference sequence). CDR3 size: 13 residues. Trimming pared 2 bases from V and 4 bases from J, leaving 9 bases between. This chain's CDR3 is CASSFRGGYGYTF. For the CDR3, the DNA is TGTGCCAGCAGCTTTCGGGGGGGCTATGGCTACACCTTC.

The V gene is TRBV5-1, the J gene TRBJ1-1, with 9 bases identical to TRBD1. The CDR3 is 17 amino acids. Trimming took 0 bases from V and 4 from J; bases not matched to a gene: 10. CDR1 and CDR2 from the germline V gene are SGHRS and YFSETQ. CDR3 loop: CASSLGGTGRWGTEAFF. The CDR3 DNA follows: TGCGCCAGCAGCTTGGGGGGGACAGGGAGGTGGGGCACTGAAGCTTTCTTT.

CDR3 amino acids: CASSSSGTGLIYEQYF. The DNA of the CDR3 is TGTGCCAGCAGTTCATCCGGGACAGGATTAATCTACGAGCAGTACTTC. The chain joins TRBV6-6 to TRBJ2-7, with 8 positions matching TRBD1. This CDR3 has 16 amino acids. With 4 bases clipped from V and 3 bases from J, the junction kept 11 bases outside the gene matches. Germline CDR1 and CDR2: MNHNY and SVGAGI (reference sequence).

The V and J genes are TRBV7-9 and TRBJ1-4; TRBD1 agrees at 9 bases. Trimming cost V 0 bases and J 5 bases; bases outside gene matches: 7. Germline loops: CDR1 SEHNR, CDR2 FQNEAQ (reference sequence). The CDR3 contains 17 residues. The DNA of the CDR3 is TGTGCCAGCAGCTTAGCCGGCGGGACAGGGTGGAATGAAAAACTGTTTTTT. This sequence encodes CASSLAGGTGWNEKLFF.

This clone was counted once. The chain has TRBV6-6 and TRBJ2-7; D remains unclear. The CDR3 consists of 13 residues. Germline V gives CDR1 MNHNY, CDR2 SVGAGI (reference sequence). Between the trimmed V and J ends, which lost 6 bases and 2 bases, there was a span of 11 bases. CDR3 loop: CASSLAIAYEQYF. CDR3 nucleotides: TGTGCCAGCAGCCTCGCGATAGCCTACGAGCAGTACTTC.

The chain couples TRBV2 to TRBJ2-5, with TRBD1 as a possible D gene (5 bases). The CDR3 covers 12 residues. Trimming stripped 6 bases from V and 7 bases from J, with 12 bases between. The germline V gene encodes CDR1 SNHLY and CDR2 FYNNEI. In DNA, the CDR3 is TGTGCCAGCAGCGTCAGGGAAGGGACCCAGTACTTC. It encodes CASSVREGTQYF.

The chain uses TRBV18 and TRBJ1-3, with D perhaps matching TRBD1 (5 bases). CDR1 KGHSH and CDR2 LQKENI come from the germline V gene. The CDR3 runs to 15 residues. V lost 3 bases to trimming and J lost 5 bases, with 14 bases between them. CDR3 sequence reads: CASSPGTGRRNTIYF. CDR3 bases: TGTGCCAGCTCACCGGGCACAGGCAGACGAAACACCATATATTTT.

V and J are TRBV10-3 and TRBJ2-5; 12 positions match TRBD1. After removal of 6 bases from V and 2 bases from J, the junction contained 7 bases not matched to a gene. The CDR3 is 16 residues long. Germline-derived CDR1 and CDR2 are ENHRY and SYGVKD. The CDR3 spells CAISGTGGPLQETQYF. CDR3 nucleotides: TGTGCCATCAGCGGGACAGGGGGCCCCCTGCAAGAGACCCAGTACTTC.